The rows below give T cell receptor beta chains drawn from one sample of a study of vaccination and CD4 T cells after COVID-19. TCRdb passed the PCR reads through MiXCR, listing each CDR3 protein once. The data hold under 15,000 distinct CDR3 sequences, with approximately 58% observed a single time. These receptors' targets are unknown. The input for sequencing was CD4+ T cells from blood, cultured in vitro, taken before SARS-CoV-2 vaccination. The source is a human donor who had recovered from COVID-19. Both conserved end residues are part of each CDR3. Fields, in order: J gene, V gene, clone size, CDR3 protein. A clone size is listed for some rows: how often the clone was seen (once, few, many), or a class if it is expanded.

TRBJ2-5,TRBV20-1,.,CSAPGTGSIETQYF
TRBJ2-7,TRBV6-1,.,CASSLVIILTGHYEQYF
TRBJ1-2,TRBV28,.,CAILDSLNYGYTF
TRBJ1-5,TRBV20-1,few,CSARGGQGSNQPQHF
TRBJ2-3,TRBV6-2/TRBV6-3,.,CASSYSSEGDTQYF
TRBJ2-5,TRBV7-3,few,CASSLTPGTSGRAETQYF
TRBJ1-4,TRBV6-1,few,CASRIGQGAATNEKLFF
TRBJ2-7,TRBV2,.,CASSVSGREGPNQSYEQYF
TRBJ1-5,TRBV12-3/TRBV12-4,once,CASTLTGGNQPQHF
TRBJ2-5,TRBV10-3,.,CAISETSGGQETQYF
TRBJ2-2,TRBV19,.,CASIADRRQGARATGELFF
TRBJ2-7,TRBV28,.,CASSLTFGILYEQYF
TRBJ1-5,TRBV2,.,CASNRGGNQPQHF
TRBJ1-6,TRBV6-4,.,CASSDLGYGNSPLHF
TRBJ2-1,TRBV20-1,medium-sized,CSAKQNSDNEQFF
TRBJ1-1,TRBV30,.,CAWTPGGTDQAFF
TRBJ1-2,TRBV6-1,few,CASSLTSPNYGYTF
TRBJ2-7,TRBV7-9,.,CASSTPEGASYEQYF
TRBJ1-5,TRBV28,.,CASRNRDRGQPQHF
TRBJ1-5,TRBV28,.,CASSFNRALFMQPQHF
TRBJ2-5,TRBV19,.,CASSPYGTGGVETQYF
TRBJ1-5,TRBV20-1,.,CSAWGRMNQPQHF
TRBJ2-1,TRBV7-3,.,CASSLQGDSNYNEQFF
TRBJ2-1,TRBV10-1,.,CASSESKRGPIVERFF
TRBJ1-2,TRBV10-1,.,CASSSGTGAPDYGYTF
TRBJ1-4,TRBV6-7,.,CASSYNFRELNEKLFF
TRBJ1-1,TRBV24-1,.,CATSDPGTGEGGTEAFF
TRBJ2-2,TRBV19,.,CASSINRVGGTGELFF
TRBJ2-2,TRBV12-3/TRBV12-4,.,CASSWNGGLGELFF
TRBJ1-2,TRBV21-1,.,CASSPRTGDSNYGYTF
TRBJ2-3,TRBV24-1,few,CATSDPRLGTQYF
TRBJ2-2,TRBV11-3,.,CASSLATGELFF
TRBJ1-5,TRBV19,.,CASSIGLRQPQHF
TRBJ2-7,TRBV19,once,CASSPSVRDSYEQYF
TRBJ2-2,TRBV7-3,.,CASSLLPRVPLYGGELFF
TRBJ1-1,TRBV6-1,.,CASTPGAWNTEAFF
TRBJ2-7,TRBV15,.,CATSRTSGLAGAYEQYF
TRBJ1-5,TRBV6-1,few,CASSQGDQPQHF